This entry lists 9 T cell receptor beta chains sequenced from one sample in a study of blood T cell repertoires in COVID-19. Clones were sequenced by immunoSEQ multiplex PCR, and TCRdb holds only the in-frame ones, with some missing. The sample has tens of thousands of clones; over 75% are singletons. Sample: peripheral blood. The receptors derive from a man aged 45-60 years with acute or convalescent COVID-19.

The CDR3: CASSTGGSADTQYF. The CDR3 nucleotides are TGTGCCAGCAGTACAGGGGGCTCAGCAGATACGCAGTATTTT. The rearrangement links TRBV11-3 to TRBJ2-3; TRBD1 matches at 9 bases. This CDR3 is built from 14 residues. Trimming cost V 6 bases and J 4 bases; bases outside gene matches: 5. The germline V gene encodes CDR1 SGHNT and CDR2 YENEEA.

The V call is TRBV7-7, the J call TRBJ2-2; possibly TRBD1 for D (6 bases). Looked up from germline, CDR1 is SSHAT and CDR2 is FNYEAQ (reference sequence). The CDR3 totals 16 residues. The V gene lost 1 base and the J gene lost 3 bases, with 12 bases spanning the gap. The CDR3 sequence: CASSLVAGDDTGELFF. The CDR3 DNA reads as TGTGCCAGCAGCTTAGTGGCAGGGGACGACACCGGGGAGCTGTTTTTT.

This rearrangement joins TRBV4-3 to TRBJ2-2, with D maybe TRBD1 (5 bases). Between the trimmed V and J ends, which lost 2 bases and 5 bases, there was a span of 9 bases. CDR1 is LGHNA and CDR2 is YSLEER in the germline V gene. CDR3 size: 14 residues. The CDR3 loop is CASSQNRFTGELFF. Here the CDR3 DNA reads TGCGCCAGCAGCCAAAACAGGTTTACCGGGGAGCTGTTTTTT.

This clone has just a few counts. The J gene is TRBJ2-5, the V gene TRBV6-2 or TRBV6-3, with D perhaps matching TRBD1 (6 bases). CDR3 size: 14 residues. V was clipped by 5 bases and J by 4 bases, with 14 bases between them. Germline V CDR1 and CDR2: MNHEY, SVGEGT. This CDR3 is CASSLNTGRETQYF. The CDR3 nucleotides are TGTGCCAGCAGTCTAAACACAGGGAGAGAGACCCAGTACTTC.

J is TRBJ2-1 and V is TRBV4-2; D unresolved. V was pared by 4 bases and J by 5 bases, with 9 bases between. The CDR3 runs 13 residues. The germline V gene has CDR1 LGHNA and CDR2 YNFKEQ. CDR3 in amino acids: CASSLPTDNEQFF. The CDR3 bases are TGTGCCAGCAGCCTTCCAACAGACAATGAGCAGTTCTTC.

The chain combines TRBV9 with TRBJ2-2; 7 bases align to TRBD1. V lost 0 bases, J lost 4 bases, and 6 bases stayed unmatched. The CDR3 covers 16 residues. Germline CDR1 SGDLS, CDR2 YYNGEE. CDR3 region: CASSVGGGRLTGELFF. The DNA for the CDR3 is TGTGCCAGCAGCGTAGGAGGGGGCCGGCTCACCGGGGAGCTGTTTTTT.

The chain joins TRBV7-3 to TRBJ2-1; 9 bases match TRBD2. CDR1 is SGHTA and CDR2 is FQGTGA in the germline V gene. This CDR3 region has 19 residues. Germline trimming cut 4 bases from V and 8 bases from J; bases unmatched to any gene: 21. In nucleotides, the CDR3 is TGTGCCAGCAGCTCAGAAGCCGTGGGATTAGCGGGAGTGGTAGATGAGCAGTTCTTC. Protein: CASSSEAVGLAGVVDEQFF.

The J gene is TRBJ2-3, the V gene TRBV9; a weak D match, TRBD2 (6 bases). Deletions cut 4 bases from V and 6 bases from J, with 18 bases between. The length of the CDR3 is 15 residues. The germline V gene has CDR1 SGDLS and CDR2 YYNGEE. The CDR3 here is CASSRGAISQDTQYF. The CDR3 nucleotides are TGTGCCAGCAGCCGCGGGGCCATTTCACAGGATACGCAGTATTTT.

The chain recombines TRBV11-2 with TRBJ1-1, with D possibly TRBD1 on 5 matching bases. Germline V gives CDR1 SGHAT, CDR2 FQNNGV. V lost 0 bases to trimming and J lost 5 bases, with 22 bases between them. The CDR3 contains 18 residues. The CDR3: CASSLDRMAGRRGTEAFF. The CDR3 DNA follows: TGTGCCAGCAGCTTAGATCGGATGGCAGGGAGGAGGGGAACTGAAGCTTTCTTT.